The 5 T cell receptor beta chains below were found in one sample sequenced in a study of cytomegalovirus exposure and HLA in healthy donors. PCR involved 60 Vbeta and 13 Jbeta primers. Profiling relied on immunoSEQ multiplex PCR, and the TCRdb table lists in-frame clones only, not all of them. The sample comprises roughly 120,000 clones, 75% to 90% of which are singletons, and 0.2% to 0.25% rests with the top ten. The source material was PBMCs. The receptors derive from a man aged 50-60 years in good health and CMV-seronegative.

V and J are TRBV9 and TRBJ1-4; D gene unclear. The V gene's germline CDR1 is SGDLS and CDR2 YYNGEE. The CDR3 runs to 16 residues. Trimming pared 0 bases from V and 6 bases from J, leaving 15 bases between. CDR3 sequence (DNA): TGTGCCAGCAGCGTAGGGTCGGCCGGGAGGGATGAAAAACTGTTTTTT. Encoded protein: CASSVGSAGRDEKLFF.

The chain links TRBV27 to TRBJ2-7, with D tentatively TRBD1 (5 bases). The CDR3 is 13 residues long. Trimming stripped 6 bases from V and 0 bases from J, with 9 bases between. In germline, CDR1 is MNHEY, CDR2 SMNVEV (reference sequence). The CDR3 nucleotides are TGTGCCAGCAGCAGACAGCTCTCCTACGAGCAGTACTTC. Protein sequence: CASSRQLSYEQYF.

This clone is a singleton in its sample. The gene calls are TRBV19 and TRBJ2-4; TRBD2 aligns across 8 bases. This CDR3 contains 18 residues. The V and J ends lost 4 bases and 1 base, in that order; junction bases with no gene match: 12. CDR1 is LNHDA, CDR2 SQIVND, per germline (reference sequence). The CDR3 here is CASSTASGSDGAKNIQYF. Here the CDR3 DNA reads TGTGCCAGTAGTACGGCGAGCGGGAGTGATGGGGCCAAAAACATTCAGTACTTC.

This chain joins TRBV11-2 and TRBJ1-4; D uncertain. Germline V gene data show CDR1 as SGHAT and CDR2 as FQNNGV. Trimming removed 5 bases at V and 4 bases at J, with 11 bases between. The CDR3 spans 14 residues. CDR3 in DNA: TGTGCCAGCAGCCCGCGGATTAGTAATGAAAAACTGTTTTTT. As protein: CASSPRISNEKLFF. The variable domain in full, completed from reference TRBV11-2 and TRBJ1-4, reads EAGVAQSPRYKIIEKRQSVAFWCNPISGHATLYWYQQILGQGPKLLIQFQNNGVVDDSQLPKDRFSAERLKGVDSTLKIQPAKLEDSAVYLCASSPRISNEKLFFGSGTQLSVL.

The rearrangement joins TRBV28 to TRBJ2-7; TRBD1 matches 9 bases. The CDR3 contains 15 residues. V trimming: 5 bases; J trimming: 6 bases; junction bases outside the gene matches: 11. CDR1 is MDHEN, CDR2 SYDVKM, per germline. CDR3 sequence reads: CASSDRTGVMSEQYF. The CDR3, as DNA: TGTGCCAGCAGTGACCGGACAGGGGTTATGTCCGAGCAGTACTTC.